Listed below are T cell receptor beta chains from one sample, sequenced in a study of blood T cell repertoires in COVID-19. Profiled with immunoSEQ multiplex PCR; TCRdb holds only in-frame clones, not every one. The table includes 70,000 or so clones, approximately 88% detected once. The sequenced sample consisted of peripheral blood. The receptors originated from an elderly man with active or convalescent COVID-19. Each CDR3 is given with its conserved first and last residue. A D gene is named only where the DNA matches it firmly. Clone size, where shown, is once, few, many, or a class for clones that have expanded.

abundance: -; d_gene: TRBD1; v_gene: TRBV11-2; j_gene: TRBJ1-4; CDR3aa: CASSLGTGVRTNEKLFF; CDR3nt: TGTGCCAGCAGCTTAGGGACAGGGGTCCGAACTAATGAAAAACTGTTTTTT
abundance: -; d_gene: TRBD2; v_gene: TRBV9; j_gene: TRBJ2-3; CDR3aa: CASSVGLADADTQYF; CDR3nt: TGTGCCAGCAGCGTTGGACTAGCGGACGCAGATACGCAGTATTTT
abundance: -; d_gene: TRBD1; v_gene: TRBV5-6; j_gene: TRBJ1-1; CDR3aa: CASSLFQGGNTEAFF; CDR3nt: TGTGCCAGCAGCTTGTTTCAGGGGGGAAACACTGAAGCTTTCTTT
abundance: -; d_gene: -; v_gene: TRBV7-9; j_gene: TRBJ2-6; CDR3aa: CASRWGNSGANVLTF; CDR3nt: TGTGCCAGCAGGTGGGGCAACTCTGGGGCCAACGTCCTGACTTTC
abundance: -; d_gene: TRBD2; v_gene: TRBV6-2/TRBV6-3; j_gene: TRBJ2-7; CDR3aa: CASSTQSGRAYEQYF; CDR3nt: TGTGCCAGCAGCACGCAGAGCGGGAGGGCCTACGAGCAGTACTTC
abundance: -; d_gene: -; v_gene: TRBV5-1; j_gene: TRBJ2-5; CDR3aa: CASSLVAAKQETQYF; CDR3nt: TGCGCCAGCAGCTTGGTGGCGGCCAAACAAGAGACCCAGTACTTC
abundance: -; d_gene: TRBD2; v_gene: TRBV7-9; j_gene: TRBJ2-7; CDR3aa: CASSSSGGLADSYEQYF; CDR3nt: TGTGCCAGCAGCTCATCGGGGGGACTAGCGGATTCCTACGAGCAGTACTTC
abundance: -; d_gene: -; v_gene: TRBV11-2; j_gene: TRBJ1-1; CDR3aa: CASSLAVDTEAFF; CDR3nt: TGTGCCAGCAGCTTAGCAGTGGACACTGAAGCTTTCTTT
abundance: -; d_gene: -; v_gene: TRBV28; j_gene: TRBJ1-2; CDR3aa: CASSLGGRNYGYTF; CDR3nt: TGTGCCAGCAGTTTAGGAGGCCGGAACTATGGCTACACCTTC
abundance: -; d_gene: -; v_gene: TRBV5-1; j_gene: TRBJ2-7; CDR3aa: CASSLTQGGHEQYF; CDR3nt: TGCGCCAGCAGCTTGACGCAGGGCGGTCACGAGCAGTACTTC
abundance: -; d_gene: -; v_gene: TRBV4-2; j_gene: TRBJ2-7; CDR3aa: CASSRDRTYEQYF; CDR3nt: TGTGCCAGCAGCCGAGACCGCACTTACGAGCAGTACTTC
abundance: -; d_gene: -; v_gene: TRBV5-6; j_gene: TRBJ1-5; CDR3aa: CASSLAGISNQPQHF; CDR3nt: TGTGCCAGCAGCTTGGCCGGGATAAGCAATCAGCCCCAGCATTTT
abundance: few; d_gene: -; v_gene: TRBV2; j_gene: TRBJ1-5; CDR3aa: CASRSGTLDNQPQHF; CDR3nt: TGTGCCAGCAGGAGTGGGACACTAGACAATCAGCCCCAGCATTTT
abundance: -; d_gene: TRBD2; v_gene: TRBV4-3; j_gene: TRBJ2-7; CDR3aa: CASSQDPSGYEQYF; CDR3nt: TGCGCCAGCAGCCAAGATCCTAGCGGCTACGAGCAGTACTTC
abundance: -; d_gene: TRBD2; v_gene: TRBV6-6; j_gene: TRBJ2-5; CDR3aa: CASSRWGGETQYF; CDR3nt: TGTGCCAGCAGCAGATGGGGGGGGGAGACCCAGTACTTC
abundance: -; d_gene: TRBD1; v_gene: TRBV5-8; j_gene: TRBJ2-2; CDR3aa: CASSKGQGGNTGELFF; CDR3nt: TGTGCCAGCAGCAAGGGACAGGGGGGAAACACCGGGGAGCTGTTTTTT
abundance: -; d_gene: -; v_gene: TRBV28; j_gene: TRBJ1-6; CDR3aa: CASSFVSSYNSPLHF; CDR3nt: TGTGCCAGCAGTTTTGTGAGCTCCTATAATTCACCCCTCCACTTT
abundance: -; d_gene: TRBD2; v_gene: TRBV18; j_gene: TRBJ2-2; CDR3aa: CASSRGLADTGELFF; CDR3nt: TGTGCCAGCTCACGTGGACTAGCGGACACCGGGGAGCTGTTTTTT
abundance: -; d_gene: TRBD1; v_gene: TRBV6-4; j_gene: TRBJ1-1; CDR3aa: CASSRTGGTTEAFF; CDR3nt: TGTGCCAGCAGTCGGACAGGAGGGACCACTGAAGCTTTCTTT
abundance: once; d_gene: -; v_gene: TRBV5-6; j_gene: TRBJ2-7; CDR3aa: CASSLGLVLNEQYF; CDR3nt: TGTGCCAGCAGCTTGGGACTAGTGCTAAACGAGCAGTACTTC
abundance: -; d_gene: TRBD1; v_gene: TRBV15; j_gene: TRBJ2-7; CDR3aa: CATSRGRDSSYEQYF; CDR3nt: TGTGCCACCAGCAGGGGAAGGGACAGCTCCTACGAGCAGTACTTC
abundance: -; d_gene: -; v_gene: TRBV5-4; j_gene: TRBJ2-1; CDR3aa: CASSLGLVENEQFF; CDR3nt: TGTGCCAGCAGCTTGGGACTAGTCGAGAATGAGCAGTTCTTC
abundance: -; d_gene: TRBD1; v_gene: TRBV19; j_gene: TRBJ1-1; CDR3aa: CASSRQGRTHEAFF; CDR3nt: TGTGCCAGTAGTCGACAGGGCCGAACTCATGAAGCTTTCTTT
abundance: -; d_gene: -; v_gene: TRBV19; j_gene: TRBJ2-5; CDR3aa: CASRRQGAETQYF; CDR3nt: TGTGCCAGTCGTCGGCAGGGTGCTGAGACCCAGTACTTC
abundance: -; d_gene: -; v_gene: TRBV30; j_gene: TRBJ1-5; CDR3aa: CAWSVSRGGQPQHF; CDR3nt: TGTGCCTGGAGTGTAAGCAGGGGCGGACAGCCCCAGCATTTT
abundance: few; d_gene: -; v_gene: TRBV21-1; j_gene: TRBJ1-5; CDR3aa: CASTYGVYSNQPQHF; CDR3nt: TGTGCCAGCACCTACGGGGTATATAGCAATCAGCCCCAGCATTTT
abundance: -; d_gene: -; v_gene: TRBV5-4; j_gene: TRBJ2-7; CDR3aa: CASSLGQFYEQYF; CDR3nt: TGTGCCAGCAGCTTAGGACAGTTCTACGAGCAGTACTTC
abundance: -; d_gene: -; v_gene: TRBV5-1; j_gene: TRBJ1-4; CDR3aa: CASSLRAGGNEKLFF; CDR3nt: TGCGCCAGCAGCTTGAGGGCAGGAGGGAATGAAAAACTGTTTTTT
abundance: -; d_gene: TRBD2; v_gene: TRBV10-3; j_gene: TRBJ2-2; CDR3aa: CAIRTSGYTGELFF; CDR3nt: TGTGCCATCAGGACTAGCGGGTACACCGGGGAGCTGTTTTTT
abundance: -; d_gene: TRBD1; v_gene: TRBV5-6; j_gene: TRBJ2-7; CDR3aa: CASSYDRVHEQYF; CDR3nt: TGTGCCAGCAGTTACGACAGGGTCCACGAGCAGTACTTC
abundance: -; d_gene: -; v_gene: TRBV4-2; j_gene: TRBJ1-1; CDR3aa: CASSQEIGLSGNTEAFF; CDR3nt: TGTGCCAGCAGCCAAGAAATTGGCCTGTCGGGGAACACTGAAGCTTTCTTT